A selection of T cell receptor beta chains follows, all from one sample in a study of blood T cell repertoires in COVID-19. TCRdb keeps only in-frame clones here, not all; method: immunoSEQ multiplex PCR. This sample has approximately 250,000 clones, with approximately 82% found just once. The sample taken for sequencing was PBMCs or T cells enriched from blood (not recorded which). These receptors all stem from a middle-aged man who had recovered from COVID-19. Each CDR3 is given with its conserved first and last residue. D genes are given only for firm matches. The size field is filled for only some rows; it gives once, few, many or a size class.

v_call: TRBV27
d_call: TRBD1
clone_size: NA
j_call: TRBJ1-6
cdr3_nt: TGTGCCAGCAGCTTGGGACAGGGCTGGAATTCACCCCTCCACTTT
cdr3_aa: CASSLGQGWNSPLHF

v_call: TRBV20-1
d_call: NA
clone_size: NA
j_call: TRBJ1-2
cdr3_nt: TGCAGTGTTCCGTCCTATGGCTACACCTTC
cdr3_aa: CSVPSYGYTF

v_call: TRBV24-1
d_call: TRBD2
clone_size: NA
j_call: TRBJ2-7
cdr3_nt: TGTGCCACCATGACTAGCGGAGGACGCGAGCAGTACTTC
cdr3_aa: CATMTSGGREQYF

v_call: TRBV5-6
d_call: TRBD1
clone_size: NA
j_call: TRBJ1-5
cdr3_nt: TGTGCCAGCAGCTTGTTCCTTGCCGGGACAGGGGCCGAGCCCCAGCATTTT
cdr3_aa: CASSLFLAGTGAEPQHF

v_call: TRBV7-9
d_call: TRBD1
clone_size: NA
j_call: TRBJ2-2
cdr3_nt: TGTGCCAGCAGCTCCGCGGGACAGGGGATCGGGGAGCTGTTTTTT
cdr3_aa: CASSSAGQGIGELFF

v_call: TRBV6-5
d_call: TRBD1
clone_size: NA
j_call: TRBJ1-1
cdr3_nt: TGTGCCAGCAGACCCCGGACAGGGGACACTGAAGCTTTCTTT
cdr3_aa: CASRPRTGDTEAFF

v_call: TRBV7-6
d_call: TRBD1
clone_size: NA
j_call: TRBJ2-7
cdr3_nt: TGTGCCAGCAGCCCACATCCGGGACAGACTAACCACGAGCAGTACTTC
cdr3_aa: CASSPHPGQTNHEQYF

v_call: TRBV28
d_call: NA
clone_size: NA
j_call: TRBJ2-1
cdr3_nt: TGTGCCAGCAGAGGGGGTGGGACAAGCTCCTACAATGAGCAGTTCTTC
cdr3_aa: CASRGGGTSSYNEQFF

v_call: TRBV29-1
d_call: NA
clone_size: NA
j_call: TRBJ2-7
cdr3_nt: TGCAGCGTTATATCTATCTCCTACGAGCAGTACTTC
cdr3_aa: CSVISISYEQYF

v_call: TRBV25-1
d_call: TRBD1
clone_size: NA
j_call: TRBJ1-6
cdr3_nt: TGTGCCAGCAGTGAATACGGGACAGGGCTGTCATCACCCCTCCACTTT
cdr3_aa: CASSEYGTGLSSPLHF

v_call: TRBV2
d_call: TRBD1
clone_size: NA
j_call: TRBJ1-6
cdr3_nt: TGTGCCGGCTGTAGGGGGCGTTCACCCCTCCACTTT
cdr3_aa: CAGCRGRSPLHF

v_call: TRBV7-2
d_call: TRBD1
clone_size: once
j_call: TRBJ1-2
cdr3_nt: TGTGCCAGCAGCTTACTGGGACAGAACTATGGCTACACCTTC
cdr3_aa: CASSLLGQNYGYTF

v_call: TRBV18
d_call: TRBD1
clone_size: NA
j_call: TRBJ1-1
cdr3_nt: TGTGCCAGCTCACCGGACAGGGCTGGCACTGAAGCTTTCTTT
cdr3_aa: CASSPDRAGTEAFF

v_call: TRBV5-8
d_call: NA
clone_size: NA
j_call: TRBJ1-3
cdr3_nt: TGTGCCAGCCCTAGTCGCTCTGGAAACACCATATATTTT
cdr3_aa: CASPSRSGNTIYF

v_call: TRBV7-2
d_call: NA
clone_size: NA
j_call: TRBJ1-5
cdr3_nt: TGTGCCAGCAGCTTAGGGACAGCCTATAGCAATCAGCCCCAGCATTTT
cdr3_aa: CASSLGTAYSNQPQHF

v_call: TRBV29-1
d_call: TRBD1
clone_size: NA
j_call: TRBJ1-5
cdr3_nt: TGCAGCGTTACCTTGACAGGGGGCAATCAGCCCCAGCATTTT
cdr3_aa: CSVTLTGGNQPQHF

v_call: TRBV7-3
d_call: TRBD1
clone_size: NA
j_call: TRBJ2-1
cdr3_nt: TGTGCCAGCAGCTTGAACAGGGGGATGGGCTACAATGAGCAGTTCTTC
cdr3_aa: CASSLNRGMGYNEQFF

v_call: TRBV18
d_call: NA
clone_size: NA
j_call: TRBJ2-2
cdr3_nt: TGTGCCAGCTCACCACCCTCGCAGGCGCCCGGGGAGCTGTTTTTT
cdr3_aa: CASSPPSQAPGELFF

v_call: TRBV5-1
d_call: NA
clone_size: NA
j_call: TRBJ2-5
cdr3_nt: TGCGCCAGCAGCTCTGGGGGCCAGGGGCAGGAGACCCAGTACTTC
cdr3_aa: CASSSGGQGQETQYF

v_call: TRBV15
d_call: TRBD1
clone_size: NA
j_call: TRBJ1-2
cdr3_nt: TGTGCCACCAGCAGAGCGGGGACAGGTAAAGGCTACACCTTC
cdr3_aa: CATSRAGTGKGYTF

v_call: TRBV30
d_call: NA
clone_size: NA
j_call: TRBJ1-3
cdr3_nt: TGTGCCTGGAGTGTCGAGAGGGCTGGAAACACCATATATTTT
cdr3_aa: CAWSVERAGNTIYF

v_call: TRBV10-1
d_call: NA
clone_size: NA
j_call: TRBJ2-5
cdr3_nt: TGCGCCAGCGGGGACTACCAAGAGACCCAGTACTTC
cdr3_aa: CASGDYQETQYF

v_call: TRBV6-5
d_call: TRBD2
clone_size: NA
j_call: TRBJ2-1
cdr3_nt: TGTGCCAGCAGACTCGGGACTAGCGGGAGAGGTGAGCAGTTCTTC
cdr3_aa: CASRLGTSGRGEQFF

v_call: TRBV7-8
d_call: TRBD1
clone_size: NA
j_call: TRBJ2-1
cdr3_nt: TGTGCCAGCAGCTTAGGAGGACAGGGTATCAATGAGCAGTTCTTC
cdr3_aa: CASSLGGQGINEQFF

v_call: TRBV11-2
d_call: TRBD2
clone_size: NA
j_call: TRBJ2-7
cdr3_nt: TGTGCCAGCACCTTCGGACTAGCGGGAGACTACGAGCAGTACTTC
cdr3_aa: CASTFGLAGDYEQYF

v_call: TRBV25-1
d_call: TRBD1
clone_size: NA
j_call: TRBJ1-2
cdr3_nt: TGTGCCAGCAGCCCCATCTCCAGGGGGGGCTACACCTTC
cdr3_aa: CASSPISRGGYTF

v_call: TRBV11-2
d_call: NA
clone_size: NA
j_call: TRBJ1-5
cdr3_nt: TGTGCCAGCAGCCCTCAGGGCAGTCAGCCCCAGCATTTT
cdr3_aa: CASSPQGSQPQHF

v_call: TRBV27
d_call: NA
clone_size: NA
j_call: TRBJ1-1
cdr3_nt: TGTGCCAGCAGTTTTACCGGGAACACTGAAGCTTTCTTT
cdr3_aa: CASSFTGNTEAFF

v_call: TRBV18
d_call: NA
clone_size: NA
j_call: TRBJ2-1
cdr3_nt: TGTGCCAGCTCACCTTCCGACAATGAGCAGTTCTTC
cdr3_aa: CASSPSDNEQFF

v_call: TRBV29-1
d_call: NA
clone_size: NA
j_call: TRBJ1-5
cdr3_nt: TGCAGCGTTGAAGAGGCAAATAGCAATCAGCCCCAGCATTTT
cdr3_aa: CSVEEANSNQPQHF

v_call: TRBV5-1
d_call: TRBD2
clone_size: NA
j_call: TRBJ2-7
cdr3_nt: TGCGCCAGCAGCCGCGCGGGAGGGCCTGGCTACGAGCAGTACTTC
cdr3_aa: CASSRAGGPGYEQYF

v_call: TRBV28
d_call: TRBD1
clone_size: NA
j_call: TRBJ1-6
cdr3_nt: TGTGCCAGCAGCCCCCTGGACAGGGATGATTCACCCCTCCACTTT
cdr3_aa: CASSPLDRDDSPLHF

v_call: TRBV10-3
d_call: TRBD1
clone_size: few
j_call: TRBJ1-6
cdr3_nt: TGTGCCATCAGACAAGCGGGACAGGGTAATTCACCCCTCCACTTT
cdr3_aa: CAIRQAGQGNSPLHF